This T cell receptor (beta chain) was identified during a study of memory CD4+ T cells and cytomegalovirus serostatus. Study details: This sample comes from healthy Belgian adults, fewer than 10 CMV seropositive, about 23 seronegative.

Using immunoSEQ multiplex PCR, the repertoire was profiled, and TCRdb retains in-frame clones only, with some absent. The repertoire holds 40,000 to 50,000 clones, with around 76% as singletons. Regarding this clone: No antigen is known for it.

The sort gate was single viable CD3+CD4+CD8-CD45RO+ cells for memory CD4+ T cells. Serum IgG to CMV pp150, pp28, p38 and p52 defined serostatus. Findings and limits, study-wide: A US-trained random forest predicted CMV serostatus with median AUC around 0.9. Of under 200 reported CMV TCRbeta sequences, 67 were found in memory CD4+ repertoires.

Germline CDR1 and CDR2: SGDLS and YYNGEE. Germline trimming cut 3 bases from V and 3 bases from J; bases unmatched to any gene: 7. This CDR3 has 15 residues. The sequencing input was memory CD4+ T cells from blood. The source is an adult in good health and CMV-seronegative. This chain connects TRBV9 to TRBJ1-2, with 8 positions matching TRBD1. The CDR3 loop is CASSEGQATYYGYTF. DNA for the CDR3: TGTGCCAGCAGCGAGGGACAGGCAACCTACTATGGCTACACCTTC.